Listed below are T cell receptor beta chains from one sample, sequenced in a study of blood T cells in healthy people across ages. TCRdb reanalysed the 5' RACE reads using MiXCR and keeps one entry per CDR3 protein. Counted here are 1.5 million to 2 million distinct CDR3 sequences, around half occurring once; the ten biggest clones make up 2.1%. Sequencing was done on a sample of blood. Receptors originate from a woman between 40 and 50 years old in good health. Each CDR3 is given with its conserved first and last residue. The order of the fields is D gene, J gene, clone size, V gene, CDR3 DNA, CDR3 protein. The D gene is left open where the match is weak. Some rows mark clone size as missing; the rest say once, few, many or name a class of expanded clone.

>TRBD2|TRBJ2-3|.|TRBV6-2/TRBV6-3
TGTGCCAGCGATCGGGGGGGGAGCACAGATACGCAGTATTTT
CASDRGGSTDTQYF
>.|TRBJ2-5|few|TRBV18
TGTGCCAGCTCAAACCCGACTAACCAAGAGACCCAGTACTTC
CASSNPTNQETQYF
>TRBD1|TRBJ1-2|.|TRBV12-3/TRBV12-4
TGTGCCAGCAGTGTAACAGGGGAGCATGGCTACACCTTC
CASSVTGEHGYTF
>TRBD1|TRBJ1-2|few|TRBV6-4
TGTGCCAGCAGACGCCTGACAGGGGGTAACTATGGCTACACCTTC
CASRRLTGGNYGYTF
>.|TRBJ2-7|once|TRBV12-3/TRBV12-4
TGTGCCAGCAGTGTAGTAGGGATGGACGAGCAGTACTTC
CASSVVGMDEQYF
>TRBD2|TRBJ2-1|.|TRBV6-2/TRBV6-3
TGTGCCAGCAGTTCGCTAACTAGCGGGGGGCGGGATGAGCAGTTCTTC
CASSSLTSGGRDEQFF
>.|TRBJ2-3|few|TRBV11-2
TGTGCCAGCAGCTTAAATATCTACACAGATACGCAGTATTTT
CASSLNIYTDTQYF
>TRBD1|TRBJ2-7|many|TRBV20-1
TGCAGTGCTAGACCTCCGACAGGGGGTATCTACGAGCAGTACTTC
CSARPPTGGIYEQYF
>TRBD1|TRBJ1-5|few|TRBV7-2
TGTGCCAGCAGCCTCGACAGGGGGCTCAATCAGCCCCAGCATTTT
CASSLDRGLNQPQHF
>.|TRBJ1-2|.|TRBV4-1
TGCGCCAGCAGCCATACTGCGCGAGATGGCTACACCTTC
CASSHTARDGYTF
>.|TRBJ2-7|.|TRBV28
TGTGCCAGCAGTTTTGTAAGAGGTTGGGGCAACGAGCAGTACTTC
CASSFVRGWGNEQYF
>.|TRBJ2-7|.|TRBV7-2
TGTGCCAGCAGCTTAAATGGGACTGTCTCCTACGAGCAGTACTTC
CASSLNGTVSYEQYF
>.|TRBJ1-6|.|TRBV29-1
TGCAGCGTTGTGGACAGCCCTAATTCACCCCTCCACTTT
CSVVDSPNSPLHF
>.|TRBJ2-1|.|TRBV20-1
TGCAGTGCCACCGGGACTCCTTACAATGAGCAGTTCTTC
CSATGTPYNEQFF
>.|TRBJ2-1|few|TRBV12-3/TRBV12-4
TGTGCCAGCAGTTCAGGTTCACGGGTTGGGGATGAGCAGTTCTTC
CASSSGSRVGDEQFF
>.|TRBJ2-5|.|TRBV27
TGTGCCAGCAGAAGGGACGGGGTGGACCAAGAGACCCAGTACTTC
CASRRDGVDQETQYF
>TRBD1|TRBJ2-7|few|TRBV6-1
TGTGCCACCATTCGACAGGGGGAAAAGCAGTACTTC
CATIRQGEKQYF
>TRBD2|TRBJ2-5|.|TRBV7-9
TGTGCCAGCAGCTTATATGCTAGCGGGGTTTTCCAAGAGACCCAGTACTTC
CASSLYASGVFQETQYF
>.|TRBJ2-1|.|TRBV20-1
TGCAGTGCTAGGGGGGCCGGGTCCTACAATGAGCAGTTCTTC
CSARGAGSYNEQFF
>.|TRBJ2-3|few|TRBV28
TGTGCCAGCCATCCGAGGGTTGCAGATACGCAGTATTTT
CASHPRVADTQYF
>.|TRBJ2-1|.|TRBV2
TGTGCCAGCAGTGAAGCGCTTCACAATGAGCAGTTCTTC
CASSEALHNEQFF
>.|TRBJ2-5|.|TRBV2
TGTGCCAGCACCACAGGTCAGGGCCCTCTAGAGACCCAGTACTTC
CASTTGQGPLETQYF
>.|TRBJ1-2|few|TRBV4-3
TGCGCCAGCAGCCAAGATGACGGACTCTATGGCTACACCTTC
CASSQDDGLYGYTF
>.|TRBJ2-5|.|TRBV5-1
TGCGCCAGCAGCTTGGTCCTGTTCCAAGGGACCCAGTACTTC
CASSLVLFQGTQYF
>.|TRBJ2-1|.|TRBV20-1
TGCAGTGCGTCGGGGAGCTCCTACGAGCAGTTCTTC
CSASGSSYEQFF
>.|TRBJ2-1|.|TRBV20-1
TGCAGTGAGGGTCTGGAACATGAGCAGTTCTTC
CSEGLEHEQFF
>.|TRBJ1-2|few|TRBV7-9
TGTGCCAGCAGCCCCACGGACGAGAACTATGGCTACACCTTC
CASSPTDENYGYTF
>TRBD1|TRBJ2-3|.|TRBV9
TGTGCCAGCAGCGTAGGAAGGGGGACAGGCACAGATACGCAGTATTTT
CASSVGRGTGTDTQYF
>TRBD2|TRBJ2-7|few|TRBV20-1
TGCAGTGCTAGAGATCCGGGGACTAGCGGGGGACCATACGAGCAGTACTTC
CSARDPGTSGGPYEQYF
>TRBD1|TRBJ2-7|.|TRBV20-1
TGCAGTGCGCCCAGGGACAGGGTTAAGTACGAGCAGTACTTC
CSAPRDRVKYEQYF
>.|TRBJ2-5|few|TRBV6-2/TRBV6-3
TGTGCCAGCCGGCGTCGGGGTGGGGAAGAGACCCAGTACTTC
CASRRRGGEETQYF
>.|TRBJ2-5|few|TRBV4-1
TGCGCCAGCAGCCAAGTCACTCCAGCCGCCCAGTACTTC
CASSQVTPAAQYF
>.|TRBJ2-7|.|TRBV4-1
TGCGCCAGCAGCCAAGAGGTCCGCTACGAGCAGTACTTC
CASSQEVRYEQYF
>.|TRBJ2-4|.|TRBV7-6
TGTGCCAGCAGCCGGGACTACCGGAGGGGGACTACCAATGAGCAGTACTTC
CASSRDYRRGTTNEQYF
>TRBD1|TRBJ1-2|.|TRBV7-2
TGTGCCAGCAGCTTGAACCACAGGGGGCTGGATGGCTACACCTTC
CASSLNHRGLDGYTF
>.|TRBJ2-1|.|TRBV7-8
TGTGCCAGCAGCTTAGGGGCGCTAGCAGCCCCCCTAGGGGATGAGCAGTTCTTC
CASSLGALAAPLGDEQFF
>.|TRBJ2-5|once|TRBV5-1
TGCGCCAGCAGCTTGGCCGGACAGAGCAAAGAGACCCAGTACTTC
CASSLAGQSKETQYF